The 23 T cell receptor beta chains reported below all come from one sample, sequenced in a study of T cells in Graves' hyperthyroidism and ophthalmopathy. The TCR beta CDR3 regions underwent amplification using RNA transcripts as the source. The HTBI set primed first-round TCR CDR3 RT-PCR. TCRdb redid the calling of the multiplex PCR reads with MiXCR, one entry per CDR3 protein. The data show 470,000 or so distinct CDR3 sequences, around 21% seen once. The sequenced material came from blood. The receptors come from a man aged 18 to 30 with Graves' hyperthyroidism.

There are many counts of this clonotype. The V and J genes are TRBV6-5 and TRBJ1-3; D is undetermined. CDR1 is MNHEY, CDR2 SVGAGI, per germline. V shed 10 bases and J shed 4 bases, with 11 bases lying between them. The length of the CDR3 is 12 residues. CDR3 region: CATQGSGNTIYF. The CDR3 DNA is TGTGCCACCCAAGGGTCCGGAAACACCATATATTTT.

This clonotype was detected many times. The J gene is TRBJ2-7, the V gene TRBV28, with D perhaps matching TRBD1 (5 bases). Trimming stripped 3 bases from V and 7 bases from J, with 22 bases between. Looked up from germline, CDR1 is MDHEN and CDR2 is SYDVKM. The CDR3 has 16 residues. CDR3: CASSFSEQALLSEQYF. The CDR3, as DNA: TGTGCCAGCAGTTTCTCGGAACAGGCCCTACTCTCGGAGCAGTACTTC.

This clonotype was recorded at least ten times. The gene calls are TRBV19 and TRBJ1-1; TRBD1 is a possible D gene (5 bases). Germline V gene sequence: CDR1 LNHDA, CDR2 SQIVND (reference sequence). V was trimmed by 7 bases and J by 0 bases, leaving 15 bases between them. The CDR3 extends over 15 amino acids. For the CDR3, the DNA is TGTGCCAGTAATCTCGGGACGGTAATGAACACTGAAGCTTTCTTT. This sequence encodes CASNLGTVMNTEAFF.

V and J are TRBV30 and TRBJ1-5; D gene uncertain. The V gene's germline CDR1 is GTSNPN and CDR2 SVGIG (reference sequence). The CDR3 loop spans 14 amino acids. V was shortened by 0 bases and J by 7 bases, with 13 bases between the two germline ends. CDR3 coding DNA: TGTGCCTGGAGTGTACTAGGCGGCGGGCAGCCCCAGCATTTT. Translated, it gives CAWSVLGGGQPQHF.

This clonotype occurred once. The junction and the germline gene differ at one end; a read error may be behind it. This CDR3 is CAISEGRVGQPQHF. For the CDR3, the DNA is TGTGCCATCAGTGAAGGCAGGGTTGGTCAGCCCCAGCATTTT. V gene TRBV6-1 combines with J gene TRBJ1-5; D is possibly TRBD1 (5 bases). Germline CDR1 MNHNS, CDR2 SASEGT. The CDR3 sequence is 14 residues long.

This clonotype has a handful of counts. The chain links TRBV9 to TRBJ2-2; the match to TRBD2 covers 11 bases. Trimming took 3 bases from V and 4 from J; bases not matched to a gene: 5. Germline V gives CDR1 SGDLS, CDR2 YYNGEE. The CDR3 loop spans 16 amino acids. CDR3 sequence reads: CASSELAGEGTGELFF. CDR3 in DNA: TGTGCCAGCAGCGAACTAGCGGGAGAGGGCACCGGGGAGCTGTTTTTT.

This clonotype was seen a few times. This chain joins TRBV20-1 and TRBJ2-5; perhaps TRBD1 as D (6 bases). The length of the CDR3 is 13 residues. The V gene lost 1 base and the J gene lost 5 bases, with 11 bases spanning the gap. Germline CDR1 is DFQATT and CDR2 is SNEGSKA (reference sequence). This CDR3 reads CSARGRGPETQYF. CDR3 nucleotide sequence: TGCAGTGCTAGAGGCAGGGGTCCGGAGACCCAGTACTTC.

This clonotype came up many times. The chain joins TRBV12-3 or TRBV12-4 to TRBJ2-7; 7 bases map to TRBD1. The CDR3 sequence is 13 residues long. The V and J ends lost 0 bases and 5 bases, in that order; junction bases with no gene match: 1. Written as DNA, the CDR3 is TGTGCCAGCAGTTTAGCAGGGGGCAACGAGCAGTACTTC. The encoded protein is CASSLAGGNEQYF.

This clonotype was seen ten or more times. CDR3 nucleotide sequence: TGTGCCAGCAGCCCTCGGGACAGGCGAGGCTACACCTTC. This sequence encodes CASSPRDRRGYTF. This chain joins TRBV7-8 and TRBJ1-2, with TRBD1 matching 8 bases. The germline CDR1 and CDR2 sequences are SGHVS and FQNEAQ. Trimming removed 5 bases from V and 8 bases from J; junction bases left unmatched: 7. The CDR3 contains 13 residues.

This clonotype was seen many times. This chain links TRBV12-3 or TRBV12-4 with TRBJ2-3; maybe TRBD2 (6 bases). Trimming took off 5 bases at V and 2 bases at J, with 8 bases between the two ends. The CDR3 extends over 13 amino acids. The CDR3 bases are TGTGCCAGCAGTCGGGGGACCACAGATACGCAGTATTTT. Protein product: CASSRGTTDTQYF.

This clonotype was seen ten or more times. J is TRBJ2-7 and V is TRBV6-6, with a possible D match to TRBD2 (5 bases). The CDR3 runs to 12 residues. Germline CDR1 is MNHNY and CDR2 is SVGAGI (reference sequence). V was pared by 6 bases and J by 6 bases, with 12 bases between. CDR3 sequence reads: CASSKTRGEQYF. In DNA, the CDR3 is TGTGCCAGCAGCAAAACTAGAGGCGAGCAGTACTTC.

This clonotype was detected many times. V and J are TRBV2 and TRBJ1-2; 7 nucleotides align to TRBD1. Trimming removed 5 bases from V and 1 base from J; junction bases left unmatched: 4. The CDR3 contains 14 residues. CDR1 and CDR2 (germline): SNHLY, FYNNEI. The DNA for the CDR3 is TGTGCCAGCAGTCGAGGGACAGTTAACTATGGCTACACCTTC. Protein product: CASSRGTVNYGYTF.

This clonotype showed up many times. The V call is TRBV5-1, the J call TRBJ1-1; a possible D gene is TRBD1 (5 bases). This CDR3 is built from 14 residues. The V gene lost 0 bases and the J gene lost 4 bases, with 10 bases spanning the gap. The V gene's germline CDR1 is SGHRS and CDR2 YFSETQ. Written as DNA, the CDR3 is TGCGCCAGCAGCTTGGAGCTTAGGGGCACTGAAGCTTTCTTT. Its translation: CASSLELRGTEAFF.

This clonotype showed up just a few times. J is TRBJ2-7 and V is TRBV5-1; the D gene is possibly TRBD2 (5 bases). The CDR3 spans 13 residues. The germline CDR1 and CDR2 sequences are SGHRS and YFSETQ. Trimming took off 4 bases at V and 9 bases at J, with 17 bases between the two ends. The CDR3 bases are TGCGCCAGCAGCGCGGAGGAGAACACCCGGCAGTACTTC. Protein: CASSAEENTRQYF.

This clonotype was counted at least ten times. J is TRBJ1-1 and V is TRBV12-3 or TRBV12-4, with D uncertain. The CDR3 sequence is 15 residues long. V lost 0 bases to trimming and J lost 0 bases, with 8 bases between them. As DNA, the CDR3 is TGTGCCAGCAGTTTAGCGGGGTCCCTGAACACTGAAGCTTTCTTT. This translates into CASSLAGSLNTEAFF.

This clonotype was counted at least ten times. The chain carries TRBV20-1 and TRBJ1-5; D gene ambiguous. Per germline, CDR1 DFQATT and CDR2 SNEGSKA (reference sequence). The germline V and J ends were trimmed by 6 bases and 1 base, with 13 bases remaining between them. The CDR3 runs 14 residues. The DNA of the CDR3 is TGCAGTGCCTCAACCGGGTGGAGCAATCAGCCCCAGCATTTT. The encoded protein is CSASTGWSNQPQHF.

This clonotype was counted at least ten times. The V and J genes are TRBV5-1 and TRBJ2-5; D may correspond to TRBD1 or TRBD2 (6 bases each). The CDR3 totals 14 residues. The ends were cut back, 4 bases at V and 5 bases at J, with 15 bases in the middle. Germline CDR1 and CDR2: SGHRS and YFSETQ. The DNA for the CDR3 is TGCGCCAGCAGCACCAGGGGAGGTTGGGAGACCCAGTACTTC. Encoded protein: CASSTRGGWETQYF.

There are many counts of this clonotype. The chain is built from TRBV6-5 and TRBJ2-7, with D perhaps matching TRBD2 (6 bases). This CDR3 region has 14 residues. V was cut by 5 bases and J by 4 bases, with 15 bases left in between. Germline values: CDR1 MNHEY, CDR2 SVGAGI. This CDR3 is CASSNPGVDYEQYF. Here the CDR3 DNA reads TGTGCCAGCAGTAACCCGGGGGTTGATTACGAGCAGTACTTC.

Comment on this clonotype: Relative to the germline gene, one junction end is altered; a read error may explain this. V and J are TRBV4-2 and TRBJ1-1; 7 bases align to TRBD1. The CDR3 consists of 15 residues. Germline loops: CDR1 LGHNA, CDR2 YNFKEQ. The CDR3 here is CARSRETGWSTEAFF. DNA for the CDR3: TGTGCCCGCAGCCGAGAGACAGGGTGGAGCACTGAAGCTTTCTTT.

V usage is TRBV6-1 and J usage is TRBJ1-5; 10 positions agree with TRBD1. From germline, CDR1 is MNHNS and CDR2 SASEGT. V trimming: 6 bases; J trimming: 0 bases; junction bases outside the gene matches: 8. This CDR3 region has 17 residues. The CDR3 nucleotides read TGTGCCAGCAGGAGGGGACAGGGGCGCTATAGCAATCAGCCCCAGCATTTT. Translating it yields CASRRGQGRYSNQPQHF.

The genes are TRBV7-9 and TRBJ1-1; a weak D match, TRBD1 (5 bases). This CDR3 region has 14 residues. Trimming removed 6 bases from V and 4 bases from J, with 15 bases in between. Per germline, CDR1 SEHNR and CDR2 FQNEAQ (reference sequence). CDR3 DNA: TGTGCCAGCAGTTGGGAAGGGGTCGGCACTGAAGCTTTCTTT. Amino acids: CASSWEGVGTEAFF.

In this sample, this clonotype turned up many times. This rearrangement joins TRBV7-2 to TRBJ1-2, with unresolved D. V dropped 2 bases and J dropped 8 bases, with 12 bases sitting between them. This CDR3 is 13 amino acids long. The germline V gene has CDR1 SGHTA and CDR2 FQGNSA. CDR3 sequence: CASSLTPGGGYTF. The DNA of the CDR3 is TGTGCCAGCAGCTTAACACCCGGCGGGGGCTACACCTTC.

This clonotype showed up just a few times. A much larger clone sits a single nucleotide away, making a read error possible. The chain uses TRBV11-2 and TRBJ1-1; perhaps TRBD1 as D (5 bases). This CDR3 has 14 amino acids. Germline V gives CDR1 SGHAT, CDR2 FQNNGV. The CDR3 DNA sequence: TGTGCCAGCAGCTGGGGACGGCTGAACACTGAAGCTTGCTTT. Translation gives CASSWGRLNTEACF. Filled out from reference TRBV11-2 and TRBJ1-1, the complete variable domain reads EAGVAQSPRYKIIEKRQSVAFWCNPISGHATLYWYQQILGQGPKLLIQFQNNGVVDDSQLPKDRFSAERLKGVDSTLKIQPAKLEDSAVYLCASSWGRLNTEACFGQGTRLTVV.